The 30 T cell receptor beta chains in this list originate from one sample, sequenced in a study of cytomegalovirus exposure and HLA in healthy donors. The PCR was carried out with 60 Vbeta primers and 13 Jbeta primers. Profiled with immunoSEQ multiplex PCR; TCRdb holds only in-frame clones, not every one. The sample gives 200,000 or so clones, 82% of which show up once; 5.5% to 7.5% is in the top ten. The sample consisted of PBMCs. The receptor set was obtained from a woman in her forties or fifties in good health and CMV-seropositive.

The chain employs TRBV6-5 and TRBJ2-5; TRBD1 might be the D (6 bases). The CDR3 extends over 12 amino acids. Germline-derived CDR1 and CDR2 are MNHEY and SVGAGI. The ends were cut back, 5 bases at V and 7 bases at J, with 11 bases in the middle. In nucleotides, the CDR3 is TGTGCCAGCAGTAACGACAGGACGACCCAGTACTTC. This codes for CASSNDRTTQYF.

The CDR3 sequence is CASTSGRAGTDTQYF. CDR3 DNA: TGTGCCAGCACCTCTGGGAGGGCCGGGACAGATACGCAGTATTTT. This chain joins TRBV6-1 and TRBJ2-3, with 7 bases lining up with TRBD2. V shed 7 bases, J shed 3 bases, and the junction held 10 bases outside the gene matches. The CDR3 has 15 amino acids. The germline gives CDR1 MNHNS, CDR2 SASEGT.

V gene TRBV19 combines with J gene TRBJ1-2; 8 positions match TRBD1. Germline loops: CDR1 LNHDA, CDR2 SQIVND (reference sequence). V lost 5 bases, J lost 3 bases, and 8 bases stayed unmatched. The CDR3 contains 15 residues. CDR3 nucleotide sequence: TGTGCCAGTAGTTCATCAGGGGGCGCCTACTATGGCTACACCTTC. Amino acid sequence: CASSSSGGAYYGYTF.

The chain links TRBV10-3 to TRBJ1-6; D is undetermined. The CDR3 is made up of 15 amino acids. Germline V gives CDR1 ENHRY, CDR2 SYGVKD. Trimming shortened V by 2 bases and J by 9 bases, and 14 bases separated the two germline ends. The CDR3 DNA reads TGTGCCATCAGTGAGAGGCAGGTCGGTAGTTCACCCCTCCACTTT. Protein sequence: CAISERQVGSSPLHF.

The chain uses TRBV19 and TRBJ2-2; the D is unclear. V lost 0 bases and J lost 3, with 8 bases in between. The CDR3 is made up of 15 amino acids. The V gene's germline CDR1 is LNHDA and CDR2 SQIVND (reference sequence). The CDR3 region is CASSIDRLYTGELFF. The CDR3 bases are TGTGCCAGTAGTATAGATCGACTGTACACCGGGGAGCTGTTTTTT.

The genes are TRBV28 and TRBJ1-2; the D is unclear. CDR1 MDHEN and CDR2 SYDVKM come from the germline V gene. This CDR3 is built from 15 residues. The V end lost 7 bases, the J end lost 7 bases, and 22 bases lay between the germline ends. CDR3 residues: CASNPPGGSLGGYTF. In DNA form, the CDR3 reads TGTGCCAGCAACCCACCTGGCGGGTCCCTCGGTGGCTACACCTTC.

This clone was found a few times. The CDR3 DNA is TGTGCCAGCAGTGAAGTAGGGGGTGGCTACGAGCAGTACTTC. Protein product: CASSEVGGGYEQYF. The chain couples TRBV2 to TRBJ2-7; D might be TRBD1 (6 bases). CDR3 length equals 14 residues. From germline, CDR1 is SNHLY and CDR2 FYNNEI. Trimming removed 1 base from V and 3 bases from J, with 10 bases in between.

This chain uses TRBV19 with TRBJ2-7; a weak D match, TRBD2 (5 bases). The CDR3 totals 13 residues. V was cut by 10 bases and J by 0 bases, with 13 bases left in between. Germline values: CDR1 LNHDA, CDR2 SQIVND (reference sequence). For the CDR3, the DNA is TGTGCCACTCGAGGAGGTTACTCCTACGAGCAGTACTTC. This sequence encodes CATRGGYSYEQYF.

V gene TRBV28 combines with J gene TRBJ2-1; D may be TRBD2 (6 bases). V lost 10 bases to trimming and J lost 1 base, with 11 bases between them. Germline V gives CDR1 MDHEN, CDR2 SYDVKM. CDR3 length: 13 residues. The CDR3 DNA is TGTGCCACCTTAGCGGCTTCCTACAATGAGCAGTTCTTC. It yields the protein CATLAASYNEQFF. The whole variable domain, remainder taken from reference TRBV28 and TRBJ2-1, is DVKVTQSSRYLVKRTGEKVFLECVQDMDHENMFWYRQDPGLGLRLIYFSYDVKMKEKGDIPEGYSVSREKKERFSLILESASTNQTSMYLCATLAASYNEQFFGPGTRLTVL.

In its sample, this clone was seen a few times. The rearrangement joins TRBV6-5 to TRBJ1-2; maybe TRBD1 (6 bases). Germline CDR1 reads MNHEY; CDR2 reads SVGAGI. Trimming shortened V by 4 bases and J by 8 bases, and 14 bases separated the two germline ends. This CDR3 is built from 13 residues. This CDR3 reads CASSSGQGWGYTF. The CDR3 coding sequence is TGTGCCAGCAGTTCGGGTCAGGGGTGGGGCTACACCTTC.

The CDR3 loop reads CASRLDRSGTEAFF. DNA of the CDR3: TGTGCCAGCAGGCTGGACAGATCGGGAACTGAAGCTTTCTTT. V gene TRBV2 combines with J gene TRBJ1-1, with D tentatively TRBD1 (6 bases). This CDR3 has 14 residues. V lost 6 bases, J lost 5 bases, and 16 bases lay in between. The germline CDR1 and CDR2 sequences are SNHLY and FYNNEI.

A few counts support this clone. V usage is TRBV2 and J usage is TRBJ2-1; weak D call: TRBD1 (6 bases). Trimming cost V 6 bases and J 2 bases, with 11 bases left between them. The CDR3 runs to 14 residues. The germline CDR1 and CDR2 sequences are SNHLY and FYNNEI. Here the CDR3 DNA reads TGTGCCAGCAGCCCAGGGGTTACCTACAATGAGCAGTTCTTC. This sequence encodes CASSPGVTYNEQFF.

The V call is TRBV7-4, the J call TRBJ2-7, with D possibly being TRBD2 (7 bases). This CDR3 region has 16 residues. Germline lookup yields CDR1 SGHVT and CDR2 SQSDAQ. The germline V and J ends were trimmed by 2 bases and 7 bases, with 21 bases remaining between them. As DNA, the CDR3 is TGTGCCAGCAGCTTAAGAAAGCAGGGGAGGGGTAAGGAGCAGTACTTC. It is translated as CASSLRKQGRGKEQYF.

In DNA form, the CDR3 reads TGTGCCAGTGGGCAGGGGCCTCCCCCCACAGATACGCAGTATTTT. It translates to CASGQGPPPTDTQYF. The chain is built from TRBV28 and TRBJ2-3, with a weak D call TRBD1 (6 bases). The V gene lost 9 bases and the J gene lost 2 bases, with 18 bases spanning the gap. The CDR3 is made up of 15 amino acids. Germline V gene sequence: CDR1 MDHEN, CDR2 SYDVKM.

V is TRBV28 and J is TRBJ1-2; tentative D call: TRBD1 (6 bases). Germline CDR1 reads MDHEN; CDR2 reads SYDVKM. Trimming took off 2 bases at V and 5 bases at J, with 9 bases between the two ends. The CDR3 totals 13 residues. The CDR3 bases are TGTGCCAGCAGTTTAATGGACAGATATGGCTACACCTTC. This translates into CASSLMDRYGYTF.

CDR3 coding DNA: TGTGCCAGCAGCTTGGTTACAGGGTATCATCAGCCCCAGCATTTT. This translates into CASSLVTGYHQPQHF. The rearrangement uses TRBV5-5 and TRBJ1-5; a weak D match, TRBD1 (6 bases). The CDR3 is 15 amino acids. The V end lost 0 bases, the J end lost 5 bases, and 12 bases lay between the germline ends. Germline lookup yields CDR1 SGHKS and CDR2 YYEKEE (reference sequence).

The genes are TRBV6-5 and TRBJ1-2; unclear D gene. The germline V gene encodes CDR1 MNHEY and CDR2 SVGAGI. This CDR3 region has 13 residues. With 6 bases removed from V and 3 bases from J, the gap between germline ends came to 11 bases. The CDR3 sequence is CASRLGGDYGYTF. The CDR3 nucleotides read TGTGCCAGCAGGCTCGGCGGGGACTATGGCTACACCTTC.

This chain connects TRBV20-1 to TRBJ2-5; D gene uncertain. V shed 6 bases and J shed 5 bases, with 10 bases lying between them. This CDR3 contains 11 residues. In germline, CDR1 is DFQATT, CDR2 SNEGSKA (reference sequence). Written as DNA, the CDR3 is TGCAGTGCCTCTGCGCCCGAGACCCAGTACTTC. Its translation is CSASAPETQYF.

This chain uses TRBV7-3 with TRBJ2-3, with 9 nucleotides matching TRBD2. V shed 2 bases and J 6 bases; nucleotides not matched to a gene: 6. Germline-derived CDR1 and CDR2 are SGHTA and FQGTGA. CDR3 length: 15 amino acids. For the CDR3, the DNA is TGTGCCAGCAGCTTAGTTAGCGGGAGTTTGGATACGCAGTATTTT. It specifies CASSLVSGSLDTQYF. Filled out from reference TRBV7-3 and TRBJ2-3, the complete variable domain reads GAGVSQTPSNKVTEKGKYVELRCDPISGHTALYWYRQSLGQGPEFLIYFQGTGAADDSGLPNDRFFAVRPEGSVSTLKIQRTERGDSAVYLCASSLVSGSLDTQYFGPGTRLTVL.

The V and J genes are TRBV7-2 and TRBJ2-5, with 9 nucleotides matching TRBD2. This CDR3 spans 17 amino acids. V gave up 1 base and J gave up 5 bases; unmatched junction bases: 11. CDR1 and CDR2 from the germline V gene are SGHTA and FQGNSA. The CDR3 spells CASSLVSAGGLRETQYF. The CDR3 DNA reads TGTGCCAGCAGCTTAGTCTCGGCGGGGGGGTTGCGGGAGACCCAGTACTTC.

The chain uses TRBV5-5 and TRBJ2-5, with TRBD1 as a possible D gene (6 bases). The CDR3 is 14 amino acids. V lost 0 bases, J lost 4 bases, and 10 bases lay in between. The germline CDR1 and CDR2 sequences are SGHKS and YYEKEE (reference sequence). CDR3 sequence: CASSLAPGVETQYF. The CDR3 coding sequence is TGTGCCAGCAGCTTGGCTCCAGGGGTAGAGACCCAGTACTTC.

The chain employs TRBV10-1 and TRBJ2-5; D is perhaps TRBD1 (5 bases). TRBJ2-7 matches the DNA end more closely, so the J call is doubtful. CDR1 and CDR2 from the germline V gene are WNHNN and SYGVQD (reference sequence). This CDR3 is built from 13 residues. CDR3 sequence: CASSEAGLNEQYF. The CDR3 coding sequence is TGCGCCAGCAGTGAGGCAGGGTTGAACGAGCAGTACTTC.

This chain uses TRBV7-2 with TRBJ1-3; no clear D. V was cut by 1 base and J by 8 bases, with 6 bases left in between. The CDR3 consists of 12 residues. Germline CDR1 SGHTA, CDR2 FQGNSA. CDR3 sequence (DNA): TGTGCCAGCAGCTTAGGAGGGCACACCATATATTTT. Translated, it gives CASSLGGHTIYF.

This sequence joins TRBV9 and TRBJ1-6; weak D call: TRBD1 (6 bases). The V gene's germline CDR1 is SGDLS and CDR2 YYNGEE. Trimming took 0 bases from V and 8 from J, leaving 18 bases between them. The CDR3 runs 17 residues. The CDR3 sequence is CASSVGGQMGRDSPLHF. The DNA for the CDR3 is TGTGCCAGCAGCGTAGGAGGACAGATGGGTCGCGATTCACCCCTCCACTTT.

This rearrangement joins TRBV28 to TRBJ2-1; D might be TRBD2 (7 bases). V was shortened by 8 bases and J by 1 base, with 15 bases between the two germline ends. The germline CDR1 and CDR2 sequences are MDHEN and SYDVKM. This CDR3 spans 15 amino acids. Here the CDR3 reads CASGGARGSYNEQFF. DNA of the CDR3: TGTGCCAGCGGGGGGGCTCGTGGATCCTACAATGAGCAGTTCTTC.

The sample holds one count of this clone. The rearrangement joins TRBV6-5 to TRBJ2-7; TRBD2 matches 7 bases. CDR1 and CDR2 from the germline V gene are MNHEY and SVGAGI. Germline trimming cut 3 bases from V and 0 bases from J; bases unmatched to any gene: 5. This CDR3 contains 15 residues. CDR3 residues: CASSYGPSGSYEQYF. Written as DNA, the CDR3 is TGTGCCAGCAGTTATGGGCCTAGCGGCTCCTACGAGCAGTACTTC.

The chain carries TRBV28 and TRBJ2-5; D possibly corresponds to TRBD1 (6 bases). Trimming took off 3 bases at V and 6 bases at J, with 8 bases between the two ends. The CDR3 loop spans 12 amino acids. Germline loops: CDR1 MDHEN, CDR2 SYDVKM. The CDR3 nucleotides are TGTGCCAGCAGTTTCAGGGGCCAGACCCAGTACTTC. This encodes CASSFRGQTQYF.

This sequence joins TRBV5-1 and TRBJ2-3; tentatively, D is TRBD1 (6 bases). V lost 1 base and J 5 bases, leaving 11 bases between the germline ends. Germline values: CDR1 SGHRS, CDR2 YFSETQ. CDR3 length equals 14 residues. Here the CDR3 reads CASSLSQGRDTQYF. The CDR3 region has the DNA TGCGCCAGCAGCTTGAGTCAGGGGCGAGATACGCAGTATTTT. The complete variable domain, with remaining parts taken from reference TRBV5-1 and TRBJ2-3, reads KAGVTQTPRYLIKTRGQQVTLSCSPISGHRSVSWYQQTPGQGLQFLFEYFSETQRNKGNFPGRFSGRQFSNSRSEMNVSTLELGDSALYLCASSLSQGRDTQYFGPGTRLTVL.

This clone was observed a single time. The V call is TRBV5-1, the J call TRBJ2-3; D perhaps matches TRBD2 (6 bases). V was shortened by 2 bases and J by 6 bases, with 10 bases between the two germline ends. The CDR3 loop spans 13 amino acids. Looked up from germline, CDR1 is SGHRS and CDR2 is YFSETQ. The CDR3 spells CASSFFREDTQYF. In DNA form, the CDR3 reads TGCGCCAGCAGCTTTTTTCGGGAGGATACGCAGTATTTT. Full variable domain (remainder filled in from reference TRBV5-1 and TRBJ2-3): KAGVTQTPRYLIKTRGQQVTLSCSPISGHRSVSWYQQTPGQGLQFLFEYFSETQRNKGNFPGRFSGRQFSNSRSEMNVSTLELGDSALYLCASSFFREDTQYFGPGTRLTVL.

This chain connects TRBV7-8 to TRBJ1-1; the D gene is possibly TRBD1 (5 bases). Germline lookup yields CDR1 SGHVS and CDR2 FQNEAQ. The CDR3 has 13 amino acids. V gave up 4 bases and J gave up 1 base, with 7 bases separating them. The CDR3 loop reads CASSSGQNTEAFF. In DNA, the CDR3 is TGTGCCAGCAGCTCCGGACAGAACACTGAAGCTTTCTTT.